The following is a TCR beta chain sequence with its context. This specimen belongs to a study of response to subunit inactivated influenza vaccine. One entry per CDR3 protein results from TCRdb running MiXCR on the RT-PCR reads. The sample records around 530,000 distinct CDR3 sequences, over 9.5% being singletons. V shed 6 bases, J shed 5 bases, and the junction held 9 bases outside the gene matches. This CDR3 contains 16 residues. Germline V CDR1 and CDR2: SNHLY, FYNNEI. The chain is built from TRBV2 and TRBJ2-1, with 11 bases fitting TRBD2. Sequences were derived from PBMCs from blood, sampled on the day of vaccination. The TCR originated in a man aged 45-60 years who received an inactivated influenza vaccine. The CDR3 region is CASRPTSGGRNNEQFF. In DNA form, the CDR3 reads TGTGCCAGCAGACCTACTAGCGGGGGCCGGAACAATGAGCAGTTCTTC.